The entry below gives a single TCR beta chain sequence along with its context. Its matching antigen is unknown. The repertoire was sequenced with immunoSEQ multiplex PCR; TCRdb's copy has only in-frame clones and lacks some. The data hold about 35,000 clones, with just under 85% observed a single time. Trimming stripped 5 bases from V and 4 bases from J, with 15 bases between. Germline V CDR1 and CDR2: SNHLY, FYNNEI. The CDR3 loop spans 14 amino acids. This sample is part of a study of CD4 T cells in relation to SARS-CoV-2 and coronaviruses. Across the study: ViraFEST: approximately nine-day antigen culture of PBMCs, then TCR beta CDR3 sequencing.

Sorted naive or memory CD4+ cells met CEF peptides for 10 days. Sequenced sample: naive CD4+ T cells from PBMCs, cultured in vitro. Noted subset: naive CD4+ T cells isolated by negative enrichment. The V call is TRBV2, the J call TRBJ2-7; D not certain. This receptor was identified in an adult with COVID-19. CDR3 sequence: CASSRSLNSYEQYF. The CDR3 bases are TGTGCCAGCAGTCGGTCCCTCAACTCTTACGAGCAGTACTTC.